This T cell receptor beta chain was observed in a study of lymphopenia after photon versus proton radiotherapy. Germline values: CDR1 LNHDA, CDR2 SQIVND (reference sequence). V dropped 3 bases and J dropped 0 bases, with 5 bases sitting between them. The CDR3 consists of 13 residues. Assay used: immunoSEQ multiplex PCR; TCRdb lists only in-frame clones, some missing. The sample contains approximately 58,000 clones, around 83% of which appear only once. Comments on this clone: Other DNA sequences from this sample encode an identical CDR3 as well.

The sample consisted of peripheral blood, taken from a patient treated with photon-based radiotherapy. The source is a man aged 50 to 59 with gastric cancer. The chain has TRBV19 and TRBJ1-1; D not certain. For the CDR3, the DNA is TGTGCCAGTAGTATCGGGATGAACACTGAAGCTTTCTTT. Its translation is CASSIGMNTEAFF.